The 17 T cell receptor beta chains reported below all come from one sample, sequenced in a study of beta chain features in type 1 diabetes. The study reverse transcribed the entire isolated RNA, so it sequenced expressed TCRB transcripts. Measured with immunoSEQ multiplex PCR; TCRdb has only the in-frame clones, and not every one. The table has some 500,000 clones, 11% seen once. The specimen was naive CD4+ T cells from blood. These receptors were collected from a woman under 30 in good health.

The V gene is TRBV19, the J gene TRBJ1-1, with D unresolved. Germline CDR1 reads LNHDA; CDR2 reads SQIVND (reference sequence). The CDR3 spans 13 residues. V was shortened by 5 bases and J by 1 base, with 8 bases between the two germline ends. The chain's CDR3 is CASSQQRNTEAFF. The CDR3 DNA reads as TGTGCCAGTAGTCAACAGAGGAACACTGAAGCTTTCTTT. The full variable domain, with the rest looked up from reference TRBV19 and TRBJ1-1, is DGGITQSPKYLFRKEGQNVTLSCEQNLNHDAMYWYRQDPGQGLRLIYYSQIVNDFQKGDIAEGYSVSREKKESFPLTVTSAQKNPTAFYLCASSQQRNTEAFFGQGTRLTVV.

This chain joins TRBV5-1 and TRBJ2-2; D is possibly TRBD1 (6 bases). Germline CDR1 SGHRS, CDR2 YFSETQ. The CDR3 contains 15 residues. Trimming took 3 bases from V and 1 from J, leaving 10 bases between them. Written as DNA, the CDR3 is TGCGCCAGCAGCTCAGGGGAGCTGAACACCGGGGAGCTGTTTTTT. Protein: CASSSGELNTGELFF.

The chain carries TRBV11-3 and TRBJ2-1, with D perhaps being TRBD1 or TRBD2 (5 bases each). V was shortened by 2 bases and J by 3 bases, with 14 bases between the two germline ends. Looked up from germline, CDR1 is SGHNT and CDR2 is YENEEA. The CDR3 is 16 residues long. CDR3 in amino acids: CASSLRGRTLYNEQFF. For the CDR3, the DNA is TGTGCCAGCAGCTTACGAGGGCGGACACTCTACAATGAGCAGTTCTTC.

The chain recombines TRBV5-4 with TRBJ2-3; tentatively, D is TRBD1 (5 bases). The CDR3 has 14 residues. Germline values: CDR1 SGHNT, CDR2 YYREEE (reference sequence). V lost 0 bases and J 4 bases, leaving 9 bases between the germline ends. The CDR3 reads CASSLGRVADTQYF. The CDR3 DNA follows: TGTGCCAGCAGCTTGGGCAGGGTCGCAGATACGCAGTATTTT.

This clone was detected only a few times. This chain connects TRBV7-2 to TRBJ1-1; D not certain. Trimming pared 1 base from V and 1 base from J, leaving 10 bases between. The CDR3 runs to 15 residues. CDR1 and CDR2 from the germline V gene are SGHTA and FQGNSA. CDR3 DNA: TGTGCCAGCAGCTTAGAACTAGGGTCGAACACTGAAGCTTTCTTT. Translation: CASSLELGSNTEAFF.

V gene TRBV20-1 combines with J gene TRBJ2-3; D gene uncertain. With 1 base removed from V and 7 bases from J, the gap between germline ends came to 6 bases. CDR1 DFQATT and CDR2 SNEGSKA come from the germline V gene (reference sequence). CDR3 length: 11 amino acids. CDR3 region: CSARAGYTQYF. CDR3 nucleotides: TGCAGTGCTAGAGCGGGCTATACGCAGTATTTT.

The rearrangement uses TRBV5-1 and TRBJ1-2, with D possibly matching TRBD1 (6 bases). The germline V and J ends were trimmed by 4 bases and 7 bases, with 26 bases remaining between them. Germline V gene data show CDR1 as SGHRS and CDR2 as YFSETQ. The CDR3 contains 17 residues. CDR3 protein: CASSPRPGTLLGAGYTF. In DNA, the CDR3 is TGCGCCAGCAGCCCACGTCCCGGGACATTACTAGGAGCTGGCTACACCTTC.

This clone was picked up many times. The chain recombines TRBV30 with TRBJ2-5, with a weak D call TRBD2 (5 bases). This CDR3 comprises 15 residues. CDR1 is GTSNPN, CDR2 SVGIG, per germline (reference sequence). V was trimmed by 7 bases and J by 2 bases, leaving 20 bases between them. For the CDR3, the DNA is TGTGCCTCAAGCCAGATAGTGGGAGTTCAAGAGACCCAGTACTTC. Its protein is CASSQIVGVQETQYF.

This clone has more than one count but fewer than ten. This rearrangement joins TRBV7-8 to TRBJ1-5; 8 bases align to TRBD1. Germline V gene data show CDR1 as SGHVS and CDR2 as FQNEAQ. The CDR3 covers 17 residues. V was pared by 5 bases and J by 5 bases, with 14 bases of the junction left unmatched. The CDR3 spells CASSRKLGTGFDQPQHF. CDR3 nucleotides: TGTGCCAGCAGCCGAAAACTTGGGACAGGTTTTGATCAGCCCCAGCATTTT.

V usage is TRBV7-2 and J usage is TRBJ2-7; D is tentatively TRBD1 or TRBD2 (5 bases each). V was cut by 1 base and J by 7 bases, with 11 bases left in between. CDR1 is SGHTA, CDR2 FQGNSA, per germline. This CDR3 is 13 amino acids long. CDR3 DNA sequence: TGTGCCAGCAGCTTAGATGGGACGGGGGAGCAGTACTTC. Amino acids: CASSLDGTGEQYF.

The gene calls are TRBV29-1 and TRBJ2-1, with D hard to call. Germline CDR1 SQVTM, CDR2 ANQGSEA. V gave up 3 bases and J gave up 3 bases, with 6 bases separating them. The CDR3 contains 12 residues. The CDR3 DNA is TGCAGCGTTGATACTAACTACAATGAGCAGTTCTTC. Amino acid sequence: CSVDTNYNEQFF.

The sample holds a few counts of this clone. The chain combines TRBV2 with TRBJ1-2, with a tentative D call TRBD1 (6 bases). There are 14 residues in the CDR3. V lost 0 bases, J lost 8 bases, and 13 bases lay in between. Germline loops: CDR1 SNHLY, CDR2 FYNNEI. CDR3 bases: TGTGCCAGCAGTGAAGCCCGGGGGCTGCAAGGCTACACCTTC. Protein: CASSEARGLQGYTF.

This chain uses TRBV9 with TRBJ2-7, with a weak D call TRBD1 (6 bases). The ends were cut back, 4 bases at V and 5 bases at J, with 16 bases in the middle. Germline CDR1 reads SGDLS; CDR2 reads YYNGEE. The CDR3 extends over 14 amino acids. CDR3: CASSPQQGRDEQYF. In DNA form, the CDR3 reads TGTGCCAGCAGCCCCCAACAGGGCAGGGACGAGCAGTACTTC.

The genes are TRBV7-9 and TRBJ2-1, with 10 bases identical to TRBD2. The CDR3 consists of 16 residues. The V segment lost 5 bases and the J segment 2 bases; nucleotides outside the gene matches: 6. The germline V gene encodes CDR1 SEHNR and CDR2 FQNEAQ (reference sequence). This chain's CDR3 is CASSQPGLAPYNEQFF. The CDR3 DNA is TGTGCCAGCAGCCAACCGGGACTAGCGCCCTACAATGAGCAGTTCTTC.

In its sample, this clone was seen a few times. The rearrangement links TRBV29-1 to TRBJ2-7; possible D gene TRBD1, 7 bases. CDR1 is SQVTM, CDR2 ANQGSEA, per germline. The CDR3 has 12 residues. V was shortened by 4 bases and J by 6 bases, with 13 bases between the two germline ends. As DNA, the CDR3 is TGCAGCGTTGTGCGGGACAGCTCCGAGCAGTACTTC. This sequence encodes CSVVRDSSEQYF.

A few counts support this clone. The rearrangement uses TRBV7-2 and TRBJ2-7; weak D call: TRBD1 (7 bases). Trimming took off 4 bases at V and 3 bases at J, with 10 bases between the two ends. Germline values: CDR1 SGHTA, CDR2 FQGNSA. CDR3 size: 13 residues. Here the CDR3 reads CASSYRGLYEQYV. CDR3 DNA: TGTGCCAGCAGCTACAGGGGACTCTACGAGCAGTACGTC.

This clone was seen more than once but under ten times. The chain recombines TRBV7-2 with TRBJ2-4; TRBD1 is a possible D gene (6 bases). This CDR3 comprises 13 residues. With 3 bases removed from V and 5 bases from J, the gap between germline ends came to 8 bases. Germline V gene sequence: CDR1 SGHTA, CDR2 FQGNSA. CDR3 sequence (DNA): TGTGCCAGCAGCTTGAACAGGGAAAACATTCAGTACTTC. It encodes CASSLNRENIQYF.